Sequencing of this TCR beta chain was carried out in a study of blood T cell repertoires in COVID-19. At the level of the study: Collection of acute and convalescent COVID-19 samples took place in the United States, Italy and Spain. PBMCs, B-cell-depleted T cells, or T cells provided the cDNA or gDNA that made up the material.

This CDR3 spans 12 amino acids. The trim removed 5 bases at V and 7 bases at J, leaving 1 base unmatched. In germline, CDR1 is SNHLY, CDR2 FYNNEI. In the study's own analysis: It was from reference gene primer amplification that nucleated cell counts were estimated. Only in-frame clones appear in the TCRdb table, and some are missing; sequencing was by immunoSEQ multiplex PCR. That table furnishes V, J and clone size, whereas the DNA furnished D and trimming. The sample lists about 120,000 clones, around 87% occurring once. The sample comprised peripheral blood. This chain links TRBV2 with TRBJ2-2; TRBD1 matches at 7 bases. The TCR comes from an older woman with acute or convalescent COVID-19. CDR3 loop: CASSRDSGELFF. CDR3 DNA: TGTGCCAGCAGTCGGGACAGCGGGGAGCTGTTTTTT.